In this sample, the clone carrying this TCR beta chain turned up a few times. This specimen belongs to a study of blood T cells in healthy people across ages. PCR was performed a second time for roughly 7 to 11 cycles using a sample-barcoded 5' primer and a J-beta primer mix. Each CDR3 protein is one row after TCRdb ran MiXCR on the 5' RACE reads. The table shows approximately 800,000 distinct CDR3 sequences, with 25% occurring only once. The study drew donors from healthy Caucasian individuals in Russia aged roughly 6 to 90. Germline CDR1 and CDR2: SQVTM and ANQGSEA. With 6 bases clipped from V and 7 bases from J, the junction kept 10 bases outside the gene matches. The CDR3 has 14 residues. The data were also submitted as part of a second study, on T cells of mothers and their children. That source notes: The people who donated were three healthy Caucasian mothers and their six children.

The V and J genes are TRBV29-1 and TRBJ2-7; TRBD1 matches at 12 bases. This TCR was recovered from a boy aged 5 to 17 in good health. Sequenced input: blood. CDR3 DNA sequence: TGCAGCGTAGGAGACGGGACAGGGGGCCGGGAGCAGTACTTC. As protein: CSVGDGTGGREQYF.